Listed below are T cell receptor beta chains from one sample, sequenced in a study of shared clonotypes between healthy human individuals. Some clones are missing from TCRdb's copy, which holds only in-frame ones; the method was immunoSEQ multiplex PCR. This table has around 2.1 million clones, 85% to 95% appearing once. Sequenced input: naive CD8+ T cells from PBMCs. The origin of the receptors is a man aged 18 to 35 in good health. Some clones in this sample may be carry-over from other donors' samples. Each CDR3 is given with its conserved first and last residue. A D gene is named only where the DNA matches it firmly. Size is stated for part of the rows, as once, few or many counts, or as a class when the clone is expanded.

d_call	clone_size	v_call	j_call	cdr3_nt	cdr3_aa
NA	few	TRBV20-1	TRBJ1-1	TGCAGTGCTAGTGAAGCTTTCTTT	CSASEAFF
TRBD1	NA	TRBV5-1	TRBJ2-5	TGCGCCAGCGGGACAGGGGGTCAAGAGACCCAGTACTTC	CASGTGGQETQYF
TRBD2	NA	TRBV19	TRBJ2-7	TGTGCCAGTAGTGGGACTAGCGGGATTAAGGGCGAGCAGTACTTC	CASSGTSGIKGEQYF
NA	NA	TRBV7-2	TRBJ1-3	TGTGCCAGCAGCCCCTGGGGCTTTGGAAACACCATATATTTT	CASSPWGFGNTIYF
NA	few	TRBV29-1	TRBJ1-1	TGCAGCGTAGACAACGAAGCTTTCTTT	CSVDNEAFF
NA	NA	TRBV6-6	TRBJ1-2	TGTGCCAGCAGTAACGGGGGCTTCAATGGCTACACCTTC	CASSNGGFNGYTF
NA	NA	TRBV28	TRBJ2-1	TGTGCCAGCAGTTTATTGGGTGAGCAGTTCTTC	CASSLLGEQFF
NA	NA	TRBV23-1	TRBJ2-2	TGCGCCAGGTTCAGAAACAGGGGAGGTGGTAGCGGGAAAACCGGGGAGCTGTTTTTT	CARFRNRGGGSGKTGELFF
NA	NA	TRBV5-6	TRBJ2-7	TGTGCCAGCAGCTTCTCCGGCGAGCAGTACTTC	CASSFSGEQYF
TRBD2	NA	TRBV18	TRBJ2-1	TGTGCCAGCTCGTATTATTGGCCTAGCGGGAGGGTGGGTGAGCAGTTCTTC	CASSYYWPSGRVGEQFF
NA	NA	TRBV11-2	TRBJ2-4	TGTGCCAGCAGCTTTACTGGGACCAAAAACATTCAGTACTTC	CASSFTGTKNIQYF
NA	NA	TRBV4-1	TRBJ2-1	TGCGCCAGCAGCCACCCTACCATGGAAGAGCAGTTCTTC	CASSHPTMEEQFF
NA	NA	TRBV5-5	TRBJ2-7	TGTGCCAGCAGCTTTTCTAGTACCTACGAGCAGTACTTC	CASSFSSTYEQYF
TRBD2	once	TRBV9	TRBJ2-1	TGTGCCAGCAGCGTTGGACTAGCTTTTAGCGATGAGCAGTTCTTC	CASSVGLAFSDEQFF
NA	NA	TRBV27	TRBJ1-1	TGTGCCAGCAGTTTACAAGGGGACACTGAAGCTTTCTTT	CASSLQGDTEAFF
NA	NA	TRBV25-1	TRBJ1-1	TGTGCCAGCAGTGAATTTGACACTGAAGCTTTCTTT	CASSEFDTEAFF
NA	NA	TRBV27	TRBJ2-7	TGTGCCAGCAGTTCCAGGACCGACGAGCAGTACTTC	CASSSRTDEQYF
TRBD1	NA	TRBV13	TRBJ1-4	TGTGCCAGCAGCCCTACCGAGGGGGCTCCTACGGGCGAAAAACTGTTTTTT	CASSPTEGAPTGEKLFF
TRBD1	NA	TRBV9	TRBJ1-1	TGTGCCAGCAGCGAGGACAGGTCGGTGCACACTGAAGCTTTCTTT	CASSEDRSVHTEAFF
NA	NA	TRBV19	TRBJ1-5	TGTGCCAGTAGTACCAGGACCTTGGGGCAGCCCCAGCATTTT	CASSTRTLGQPQHF
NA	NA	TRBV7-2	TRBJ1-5	TGTGCCAGCAGCTTAGGTGTAGTGAGCAATCAGCCCCAGCATTTT	CASSLGVVSNQPQHF
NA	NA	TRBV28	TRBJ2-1	TGTGCCAGCAGTAACCAGGGGCCGGCAGGTGAGCAGTTCTTC	CASSNQGPAGEQFF
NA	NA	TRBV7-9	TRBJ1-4	TGTGCCAGCAGCCCCCGGGACACAACTAATGAAAAACTGTTTTTT	CASSPRDTTNEKLFF
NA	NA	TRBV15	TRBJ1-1	TGTGCCACCAGCGGCGGGGGAGGCACTGAAGCTTTCTTT	CATSGGGGTEAFF
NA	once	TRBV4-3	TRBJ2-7	TGCGCCAGCAGCCAAGGGGGACCGAACTACGAGCAGTACTTC	CASSQGGPNYEQYF
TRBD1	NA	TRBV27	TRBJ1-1	TGTGCCAGCAGTCTGGGGACAGGGGGCTTGAACACTGAAGCTTTCTTT	CASSLGTGGLNTEAFF
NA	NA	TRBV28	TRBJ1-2	TGTGCCAGCAGCCTCCGCGCAGGGAAGTATTATGGCTACACCTTC	CASSLRAGKYYGYTF
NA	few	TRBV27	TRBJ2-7	TGTGCCAGCAGCCCGGGGCTGACCTACGAGCAGTACTTC	CASSPGLTYEQYF